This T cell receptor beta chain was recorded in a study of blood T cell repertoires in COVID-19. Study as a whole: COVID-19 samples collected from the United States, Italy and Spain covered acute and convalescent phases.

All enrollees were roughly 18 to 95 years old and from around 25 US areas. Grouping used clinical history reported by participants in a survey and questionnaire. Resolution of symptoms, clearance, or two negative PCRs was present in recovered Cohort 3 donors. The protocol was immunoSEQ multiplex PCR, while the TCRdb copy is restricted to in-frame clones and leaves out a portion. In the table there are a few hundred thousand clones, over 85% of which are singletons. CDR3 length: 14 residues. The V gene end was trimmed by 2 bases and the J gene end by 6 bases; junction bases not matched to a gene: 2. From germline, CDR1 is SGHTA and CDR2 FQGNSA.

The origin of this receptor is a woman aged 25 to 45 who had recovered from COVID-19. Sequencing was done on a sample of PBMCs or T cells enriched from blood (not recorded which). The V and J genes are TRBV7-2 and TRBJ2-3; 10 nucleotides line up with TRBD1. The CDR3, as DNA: TGTGCCAGCAGCTTACAGGACAGGGGGGATACGCAGTATTTT. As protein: CASSLQDRGDTQYF. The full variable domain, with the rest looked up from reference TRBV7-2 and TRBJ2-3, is GAGVSQSPSNKVTEKGKDVELRCDPISGHTALYWYRQSLGQGLEFLIYFQGNSAPDKSGLPSDRFSAERTGGSVSTLTIQRTQQEDSAVYLCASSLQDRGDTQYFGPGTRLTVL.